What follows are 16 T cell receptor beta chains derived from one specimen sequenced in a study of regulatory T cells in long-lasting Graves disease. Time point: newly diagnosed GD, antithyroid drugs for less than 3 months. After RNA was extracted from PBMCs, the TCR library was made from it. Investigators prepared the TCR beta libraries by applying iRepertoire HTBI primers and Arm-PCR of CDR3 regions. TCRdb re-called the multiplex PCR reads through MiXCR, storing one row per CDR3 protein. The table has some 220,000 distinct CDR3 sequences, around 19% seen once. Another study also made use of these data, one on T cells in Graves' hyperthyroidism and ophthalmopathy.

The specimen comprised peripheral blood mononuclear cells (PBMCs), sampled at new diagnosis, from a patient treated with antithyroid drugs. The receptors were sampled from a woman aged 30 to 39 with Graves disease.

This clonotype has just a few counts. The chain is built from TRBV7-6 and TRBJ2-5; 11 bases fit TRBD2. The ends lost 4 bases at V and 5 bases at J; junction bases unmatched: 9. The CDR3 spans 16 residues. Germline lookup yields CDR1 SGHVS and CDR2 FNYEAQ. The CDR3 bases are TGTGCCAGCAGCTACAACCTAGCGGGGGGAACGGAGACCCAGTACTTC. Its translation: CASSYNLAGGTETQYF.

This clonotype was counted many times. This rearrangement joins TRBV4-1 to TRBJ2-2; the D is unclear. V dropped 0 bases and J dropped 3 bases, with 5 bases sitting between them. The CDR3 spans 14 residues. CDR1 MGHRA and CDR2 YSYEKL come from the germline V gene. This CDR3 reads CASSQDTYTGELFF. CDR3 DNA: TGCGCCAGCAGCCAAGACACTTACACCGGGGAGCTGTTTTTT.

The chain joins TRBV30 to TRBJ1-4; D ambiguous. This CDR3 has 14 residues. Looked up from germline, CDR1 is GTSNPN and CDR2 is SVGIG (reference sequence). Deletions cut 4 bases from V and 4 bases from J, with 13 bases between. CDR3 bases: TGTGCCTGGATGGGCCGGAGGATTAATGAAAAACTGTTTTTT. It encodes CAWMGRRINEKLFF.

Concerning this clonotype itself: A much larger clonotype is one base distant, so this may be a read error. The rearrangement uses TRBV6-2 or TRBV6-3 and TRBJ1-2; 7 positions agree with TRBD1. Trimming cost V 5 bases and J 9 bases; bases outside gene matches: 12. The germline gives CDR1 MNHEY, CDR2 SVGEGT. The CDR3 runs to 14 residues. For the CDR3, the DNA is TGTGCCAGCAGTCCCGAATCCTTGACAGGGAGCTACACCTTC. It is translated as CASSPESLTGSYTF.

This clonotype was picked up many times. The chain carries TRBV20-1 and TRBJ2-1; perhaps TRBD1 as D (5 bases). CDR3 length equals 10 residues. Germline CDR1 and CDR2: DFQATT and SNEGSKA (reference sequence). V lost 5 bases, J lost 10 bases, and 9 bases lay in between. The CDR3 loop is CSAVRTEQFF. CDR3 nucleotide sequence: TGCAGTGCTGTTAGGACAGAGCAGTTCTTC.

This clonotype was seen a few times. The J gene is TRBJ1-1, the V gene TRBV9; D is unclear. The V gene's germline CDR1 is SGDLS and CDR2 YYNGEE. With 2 bases removed from V and 3 bases from J, the gap between germline ends came to 17 bases. The CDR3 runs to 16 residues. The CDR3 coding sequence is TGTGCCAGCAGCGTCCCCCTATCGGACTCTGACACTGAAGCTTTCTTT. Amino acids: CASSVPLSDSDTEAFF.

The chain carries TRBV7-2 and TRBJ1-1; D remains ambiguous. Germline V gives CDR1 SGHTA, CDR2 FQGNSA. V was shortened by 3 bases and J by 5 bases, with 13 bases between the two germline ends. The CDR3 contains 14 residues. This chain's CDR3 is CASSFSRRITEAFF. In DNA, the CDR3 is TGTGCCAGCAGCTTTTCCAGGAGGATTACTGAAGCTTTCTTT.

Many counts were recorded for this clonotype. The V gene is TRBV19, the J gene TRBJ1-3, with a possible D match to TRBD1 (5 bases). The ends were cut back, 8 bases at V and 4 bases at J, with 18 bases in the middle. The CDR3 is 15 amino acids. Germline CDR1 LNHDA, CDR2 SQIVND (reference sequence). The CDR3, as DNA: TGTGCCAGTGCCCAAGGGGTTGGATCCGGAAACACCATATATTTT. Amino acid sequence: CASAQGVGSGNTIYF.

CDR3 coding DNA: TGTGCCAGCAGCTTACCCCCCACAGGGAGCAATGAGCAGTTCTTC. It is translated as CASSLPPTGSNEQFF. This chain links TRBV7-9 with TRBJ2-1; D may be TRBD1 (6 bases). Germline V gene sequence: CDR1 SEHNR, CDR2 FQNEAQ (reference sequence). The ends were cut back, 2 bases at V and 6 bases at J, with 14 bases in the middle. This CDR3 is 15 amino acids long.

This clonotype was seen ten or more times. The rearrangement uses TRBV29-1 and TRBJ1-3, with 7 nucleotides matching TRBD1. There are 14 residues in the CDR3. Germline V CDR1 and CDR2: SQVTM, ANQGSEA. CDR3 region: CSSTGVASGNTIYF. The CDR3 DNA reads as TGCAGTTCAACAGGGGTGGCCTCTGGAAACACCATATATTTT.

This clonotype was counted only a few times. DNA for the CDR3: TGTGCCAGCAGCAGACCCCGGACCGATACGCAGTATTTT. Amino acid sequence: CASSRPRTDTQYF. The chain combines TRBV11-3 with TRBJ2-3; unclear D gene. The CDR3 contains 13 residues. V was clipped by 5 bases and J by 6 bases, with 12 bases between them. Germline V lookup: CDR1 SGHNT, CDR2 YENEEA.

A word on this clonotype: This may stem from a read error, because a much larger clone lies one nucleotide away. The CDR3 is CASNGGGLAGWAGGELFF. CDR3 nucleotide sequence: TGTGCCAGCAATGGGGGCGGACTAGCGGGGTGGGCTGGCGGGGAGCTGTTTTTT. The chain carries TRBV12-3 or TRBV12-4 and TRBJ2-2; 12 nucleotides line up with TRBD2. The CDR3 has 18 residues. V lost 7 bases, J lost 7 bases, and 16 bases stayed unmatched.

The chain employs TRBV27 and TRBJ1-6; 7 nucleotides agree with TRBD1. The CDR3 totals 13 residues. Germline CDR1 reads MNHEY; CDR2 reads SMNVEV (reference sequence). V dropped 5 bases and J dropped 10; count of bases not matched to a gene: 5. The CDR3 sequence is CASSPTGVSPLHF. For the CDR3, the DNA is TGTGCCAGCAGTCCTACAGGGGTGTCACCCCTCCACTTT.

The V gene is TRBV20-1, the J gene TRBJ2-3; TRBD1 aligns across 10 bases. This CDR3 comprises 17 residues. Germline V gene lookup returns CDR1 DFQATT and CDR2 SNEGSKA (reference sequence). The CDR3 DNA reads TGCAGGGCGGACAGGGGGGGGGCCACTTATTATACAGATACGCAGTATTTT. This encodes CRADRGGATYYTDTQYF.

This clonotype was detected once. This chain uses TRBV28 with TRBJ2-3; 7 positions agree with TRBD1. The J call is doubtful: the DNA matches TRBJ2-7 better. The CDR3 contains 15 residues. Germline loops: CDR1 MDHEN, CDR2 SYDVKM. CDR3 coding DNA: TGTGCCAGCGAATGGACCCGGGACAGCCCCTACGAGCAGTACTTC. This sequence encodes CASEWTRDSPYEQYF.

This clonotype has ten or more counts. The junction departs from germline at one end; a sequencing error may be responsible. The chain employs TRBV12-3 or TRBV12-4 and TRBJ2-3; 12 bases fit TRBD2. The CDR3 is 15 amino acids. CDR3 nucleotides: TGTGCCAGCAGTCTAGCGGGGGGGAGCACAGATACGCAGTATTTT. It translates to CASSLAGGSTDTQYF.